Given below is one T cell receptor beta chain in context. The junction differs from germline at one of its ends, possibly a read error. The sample comes from a study of blood T cell repertoires in COVID-19. Study-wide context: Samples came from the United States, Italy and Spain, spanning acute and convalescent COVID-19. Sources were T cells, B-cell-depleted T cells, or PBMCs; the material itself was cDNA or gDNA.

As originally analysed: Amplification from reference gene primers served as the basis for estimated nucleated cell counts. Some clones are missing from TCRdb's copy, which holds only in-frame ones; the method was immunoSEQ multiplex PCR. V, J and clone size reflect that table, while D and trimming were determined from the DNA. Of some 140,000 clones in the sample, 70% to 80% were seen once. Germline V gene sequence: CDR1 MNHEY, CDR2 SVGEGT. This CDR3 is built from 14 residues. The V call is TRBV6-2 or TRBV6-3, the J call TRBJ1-5; 7 bases are a match to TRBD1. The TCR was taken from a man aged 60 to 69 with acute or convalescent COVID-19. The source material was peripheral blood. Written as DNA, the CDR3 is TGTGCCAGCAGCTACTACGACAGGGAAGAACCCCAGCATTTT. Its protein is CASSYYDREEPQHF.